This is a list of T cell receptor beta chains from one sample in a study of blood T cell repertoires in COVID-19. Measured with immunoSEQ multiplex PCR; TCRdb has only the in-frame clones, and not every one. The sample holds approximately 160,000 clones, roughly nine tenths seen once. Sequenced: peripheral blood. The receptors derive from a man aged 45-60 years with acute or convalescent COVID-19. Both conserved end residues are part of each CDR3. The D gene is left open where the match is weak. For some rows the clone size is stated as once, few or many, or as a class when expanded; others skip it.

V,J,size,D,DNA,CDR3
TRBV5-1,TRBJ1-1,-,-,TGCGCCAGCAGCTCGCAGGGGAACACTGAAGCTTTCTTT,CASSSQGNTEAFF
TRBV19,TRBJ1-1,-,-,TGTGCCAGTAGCAGGGACAAGGGTGAAGCTTTCTTT,CASSRDKGEAFF
TRBV27,TRBJ1-6,-,-,TGTGCCAGCAGTTTGGGCAGGGGAACCGATAATTCACCCCTCCACTTT,CASSLGRGTDNSPLHF
TRBV13,TRBJ1-3,-,-,TGTGCCAGCAGCTTTCGGGGTCGGGGAGGAAACACCATATATTTT,CASSFRGRGGNTIYF
TRBV7-9,TRBJ1-1,-,-,TGTGCCAGCAGTCTACAGGCAACGGCTGAAGCTTTCTTT,CASSLQATAEAFF
TRBV4-1,TRBJ2-1,-,TRBD2,TGCGCCAGCAGCCAAGTCCCTAGCGGGATATTGTATGAGCAGTTCTTC,CASSQVPSGILYEQFF
TRBV5-6,TRBJ1-1,-,TRBD1,TGTGCCAGCAGCTTGGAGGGACAGGCCCACTTT,CASSLEGQAHF
TRBV25-1,TRBJ2-1,-,TRBD1,TGTGCCAGCAGGGGGACAGGGGTGAGTGAGCAGTTCTTC,CASRGTGVSEQFF
TRBV19,TRBJ2-2,-,TRBD2,TGTGCCAGTAGTACTAGCGGGAGTGGGGAGCTGTTTTTT,CASSTSGSGELFF
TRBV2,TRBJ2-5,-,TRBD2,TGTGCCAGCAGTGGAACTAGCGGGGGCGGGGGGACCCAGTACTTC,CASSGTSGGGGTQYF
TRBV11-1,TRBJ1-1,-,-,TGTGCCAGCAGCTTGGGCAGAGGGACTGAAGCTTTCTTT,CASSLGRGTEAFF
TRBV7-3,TRBJ1-1,once,TRBD1,TGTGCCAGCAGCTTAACCCCGGACAGGGTGACTGAAGCTTTCTTT,CASSLTPDRVTEAFF
TRBV3-1/TRBV3-2,TRBJ1-1,-,-,TGTGCCAGCAGCCGAGCCCGAGGGGAGGGGAACACTGAAGCTTTCTTT,CASSRARGEGNTEAFF
TRBV28,TRBJ2-4,-,TRBD1,TGTGCCAGCAGTCCACACCGAGACAGGGCTCGAGCCAAAAACATTCAGTACTTC,CASSPHRDRARAKNIQYF
TRBV6-5,TRBJ2-1,-,-,TGTGCCAGCAGTTACTCCGGCGGGATCTCGAGTGAGCAGTTCTTC,CASSYSGGISSEQFF
TRBV28,TRBJ2-1,-,TRBD2,TGTGCCAGCAGTTCTAGCGGGATCTCCTACAATGAGCAGTTCTTC,CASSSSGISYNEQFF
TRBV4-1,TRBJ1-4,-,-,TGCGCCAGCAGCCAAGGCCCGCCTAGGGGTGCTGAAAAACTGTTTTTT,CASSQGPPRGAEKLFF
TRBV7-8,TRBJ1-2,-,-,TGTGCCAGCAGCTTAGAAGGTTGGGGGCAGGGAGGCTACACCTTC,CASSLEGWGQGGYTF
TRBV19,TRBJ1-5,-,TRBD1,TGTGCCAGTCACACAGGGGAGGTTGGCAATCAGCCCCAGCATTTT,CASHTGEVGNQPQHF
TRBV7-8,TRBJ1-1,-,TRBD1,TGTGCCAGCAGCCATGGACAGGGAGGCACTGAAGCTTTCTTT,CASSHGQGGTEAFF
TRBV24-1,TRBJ2-3,-,TRBD2,TGTGCCACCAGTGATTTCGCTAGCGGGAGGGGAACAGATACGCAGTATTTT,CATSDFASGRGTDTQYF
TRBV5-4,TRBJ2-7,-,TRBD1,TGTGCCAGCAGCCGTGGACAGGGGAGCTCCTACGAGCAGTACTTC,CASSRGQGSSYEQYF
TRBV28,TRBJ1-4,once,-,TGTGCCAGCAGTTTAGTAGGGAGGGGGGAAAAACTGTTTTTT,CASSLVGRGEKLFF
TRBV7-9,TRBJ1-6,-,-,TGTGCCAGCAGCCCACCCACGGCAGGGCAATTTCTTAATTCACCCCTCCACTTT,CASSPPTAGQFLNSPLHF
TRBV19,TRBJ2-7,-,-,TGTGCCAGCCGTCGGGGGAGCTCCTACGAGCAGTACTTC,CASRRGSSYEQYF
TRBV18,TRBJ2-7,-,-,TGTGCCAGCTCACCACGGCAGGGATCCTACGAGCAGTACTTC,CASSPRQGSYEQYF
TRBV27,TRBJ2-5,-,TRBD2,TGTGCCAGCAGTCTCGCGGGACTAGCGAAAGAGACCCAGTACTTC,CASSLAGLAKETQYF
TRBV28,TRBJ1-3,-,-,TGTGCCAGCAGTCCACAGGGAAACACCATATATTTT,CASSPQGNTIYF
TRBV6-5,TRBJ2-7,-,-,TGTGCCAGCAGTTTGTTCGGCTCCTACGAGCAGTACTTC,CASSLFGSYEQYF
TRBV27,TRBJ2-7,-,TRBD1,TGTGCCAGCAGTAAGACAGGGGGGTACGAGCAGTACTTC,CASSKTGGYEQYF
TRBV28,TRBJ1-5,-,-,TGTGCCAGCAGTTTATTAAATAGCAATCAGCCCCAGCATTTT,CASSLLNSNQPQHF